One sample yielded the 15 T cell receptor beta chains listed below, sequenced in a study of Ad26.COV2.S vaccination and SARS-CoV-2 variants. Stated treatment: 19 received Ad26.COV2.S at low or high dose, single or two shots; about five received placebo; per-sample allocation not given. Collection of samples fell on day 63 after the first vaccine or placebo injection. TCRdb's copy holds only in-frame clones and misses some; the assay was immunoSEQ multiplex PCR. The sample has roughly 420,000 clones; around 87% are singletons. Material: peripheral blood, obtained in a trial of Ad26.COV2.S vaccine versus placebo. These receptor sequences come from a person between 18 and 59 years old who received the Ad26.COV2.S COVID-19 vaccine or a placebo.

V and J are TRBV15 and TRBJ1-2, with a possible D match to TRBD1 (5 bases). This CDR3 is 14 amino acids long. Per germline, CDR1 LNHNV and CDR2 YYDKDF (reference sequence). V dropped 0 bases and J dropped 7 bases, with 12 bases sitting between them. DNA for the CDR3: TGTGCCACCAGCAGAGATAGGGCAGGGCCTGGCTACACCTTC. This codes for CATSRDRAGPGYTF.

As regards this clone: At the DNA level, this CDR3 is encoded by other sequences in the same sample as well. V usage is TRBV18 and J usage is TRBJ1-1; D gene unclear. CDR1 is KGHSH and CDR2 is LQKENI in the germline V gene. This CDR3 contains 12 residues. Trimming removed 5 bases from V and 1 base from J, with 5 bases in between. This CDR3 is CASSTGNTEAFF. CDR3 nucleotide sequence: TGTGCCAGCTCAACGGGGAACACTGAAGCTTTCTTT.

The chain joins TRBV7-3 to TRBJ2-2, with D maybe TRBD1 (6 bases). The CDR3 contains 18 residues. The ends were cut back, 1 base at V and 0 bases at J, with 15 bases in the middle. Germline CDR1 and CDR2: SGHTA and FQGTGA. The CDR3 coding sequence is TGTGCCAGCAGCTTAATTTTGGGGCAGGGGTCGAACACCGGGGAGCTGTTTTTT. As protein: CASSLILGQGSNTGELFF.

The V and J genes are TRBV28 and TRBJ2-3, with 9 bases matching TRBD1. With 5 bases clipped from V and 2 bases from J, the junction kept 5 bases outside the gene matches. The CDR3 loop spans 15 amino acids. Germline V gene data show CDR1 as MDHEN and CDR2 as SYDVKM. CDR3 in DNA: TGTGCCAGCAGTATTCTACAGGGGGCCACAGATACGCAGTATTTT. Its translation: CASSILQGATDTQYF.

The chain uses TRBV6-2 or TRBV6-3 and TRBJ2-3, with unresolved D. Germline assignment: CDR1 MNHEY and CDR2 SVGEGT. V was shortened by 6 bases and J by 4 bases, with 14 bases between the two germline ends. CDR3 length equals 14 residues. As DNA, the CDR3 is TGTGCCAGCAGCCCAATCTCTGGGGCAGATACGCAGTATTTT. Translating gives CASSPISGADTQYF.

The chain joins TRBV4-3 to TRBJ2-3, with TRBD1 matching 7 bases. Per the germline V gene, CDR1 is LGHNA and CDR2 is YSLEER. Germline trimming cut 1 base from V and 2 bases from J; bases unmatched to any gene: 12. CDR3 length equals 18 residues. The CDR3 region is CASSQGRLFRGFTDTQYF. For the CDR3, the DNA is TGCGCCAGCAGCCAAGGGCGGCTCTTCAGGGGGTTCACAGATACGCAGTATTTT.

This sequence joins TRBV7-6 and TRBJ1-4; perhaps TRBD1 as D (6 bases). The germline V gene has CDR1 SGHVS and CDR2 FNYEAQ. There are 15 residues in the CDR3. V was clipped by 1 base and J by 5 bases, with 11 bases between them. In nucleotides, the CDR3 is TGTGCCAGCAGCTTAGTCGGGGGGGCAAATGAAAAACTGTTTTTT. Translated, it gives CASSLVGGANEKLFF.

The chain combines TRBV27 with TRBJ2-7; 8 bases align to TRBD2. CDR1 is MNHEY and CDR2 is SMNVEV in the germline V gene (reference sequence). V dropped 4 bases and J dropped 0; count of bases not matched to a gene: 5. CDR3 size: 15 residues. In DNA form, the CDR3 reads TGTGCCAGCAGTTCTGGACTAGCAAACTCCTACGAGCAGTACTTC. Translation: CASSSGLANSYEQYF.

CDR3: CASSLDDSLLHF. CDR3 in DNA: TGTGCCAGCAGCTTAGATGACAGTTTACTCCACTTT. The J gene is TRBJ1-6, the V gene TRBV7-2; possible D gene TRBD1, 5 bases. The germline gives CDR1 SGHTA, CDR2 FQGNSA. V dropped 1 base and J dropped 16 bases, with 11 bases sitting between them. The CDR3 covers 12 residues.

V usage is TRBV4-3 and J usage is TRBJ1-2, with 9 bases that match TRBD1. CDR1 is LGHNA, CDR2 YSLEER, per germline. This CDR3 is built from 15 residues. Germline trimming cut 3 bases from V and 0 bases from J; bases unmatched to any gene: 2. In DNA, the CDR3 is TGCGCCAGCAGCCATTGGACAGGGGCTAACTATGGCTACACCTTC. Protein sequence: CASSHWTGANYGYTF.

This clone is a singleton in its sample. The rearrangement joins TRBV28 to TRBJ2-7; TRBD1 matches 7 bases. This CDR3 comprises 15 residues. V dropped 2 bases and J dropped 7; count of bases not matched to a gene: 11. CDR1 is MDHEN and CDR2 is SYDVKM in the germline V gene. The CDR3 DNA is TGTGCCAGCAGTTTAATCCCGGACAGGACGGGAGAGCAGTACTTC. Translating it yields CASSLIPDRTGEQYF. The full variable domain, completed using reference TRBV28 and TRBJ2-7, is DVKVTQSSRYLVKRTGEKVFLECVQDMDHENMFWYRQDPGLGLRLIYFSYDVKMKEKGDIPEGYSVSREKKERFSLILESASTNQTSMYLCASSLIPDRTGEQYFGPGTRLTVT.

This clone was seen only once. CDR3: CASSTGTVMNEKLFF. The CDR3 DNA reads TGTGCCAGCAGCACAGGGACAGTTATGAATGAAAAACTGTTTTTT. The V and J genes are TRBV9 and TRBJ1-4, with 7 bases matching TRBD1. The J segment lost 5 bases and the V segment lost 4 bases, leaving 8 bases of the junction unmatched. Per the germline V gene, CDR1 is SGDLS and CDR2 is YYNGEE. The length of the CDR3 is 15 residues.

The CDR3, as DNA: TGTGCCACCTCCGCCCCGTCCATTAGTTATGGCTACACCTTC. Its translation: CATSAPSISYGYTF. This chain connects TRBV28 to TRBJ1-2, with D hard to call. The ends were cut back, 10 bases at V and 5 bases at J, with 20 bases in the middle. The CDR3 contains 14 residues. Germline V gene sequence: CDR1 MDHEN, CDR2 SYDVKM.

This chain uses TRBV4-1 with TRBJ2-7; D may be TRBD1 (6 bases). The V end was cut by 2 bases, the J end by 0 bases, with 8 bases between. The CDR3 has 14 residues. Germline CDR1 and CDR2: MGHRA and YSYEKL. This CDR3 reads CASSQTGLSYEQYF. DNA for the CDR3: TGCGCCAGCAGCCAAACAGGGCTCTCCTACGAGCAGTACTTC.

In its sample, this clone was seen a few times. The genes are TRBV7-9 and TRBJ1-6, with 7 bases fitting TRBD1. The CDR3 totals 15 residues. The germline V gene encodes CDR1 SEHNR and CDR2 FQNEAQ (reference sequence). The V segment lost 5 bases and the J segment 11 bases; nucleotides outside the gene matches: 12. CDR3 amino acids: CASSGGPGTEAPLHF. The CDR3, as DNA: TGTGCCAGCAGCGGAGGTCCCGGGACAGAAGCACCCCTCCACTTT.